In its sample, the clone carrying this TCR beta chain was seen a few times. Its cognate antigen is unknown. The data were obtained in a study of T cell repertoires in cytomegalovirus infection. Study summary: HLA-C-restricted CMV epitopes, recently identified, and well-studied HLA-B-restricted ones were used by the study. Both CMV infection and a matching HLA type were indicated by public TCR beta signatures.

Points from the study as a whole: Predominance within the ex vivo response was attributable to HLA-C-restricted CMV-specific TCR beta clonotypes.

Using its own MiXCR run on the reads, TCRdb lists one record per CDR3 protein. Here the sample spans 700,000 to 850,000 distinct CDR3 sequences, approximately 29% being singletons. CDR1 is LGHNT, CDR2 FRNRAP, per germline. The CDR3 totals 17 residues. Trimming removed 3 bases at V and 0 bases at J, with 15 bases between. This chain connects TRBV12-5 to TRBJ2-1; tentative D call: TRBD2 (5 bases). Sequences were derived from cultured CD8+ T cells from PBMCs, sampled from culture after CMV antigen stimulation. This TCR was sampled from a human donor in good health (CMV status not recorded). Some clones in this sample may be carry-over from other donors' samples. This chain's CDR3 is CASGFLIGGSSYNEQFF. As DNA, the CDR3 is TGTGCTAGTGGTTTTTTAATAGGAGGTTCCTCCTACAATGAGCAGTTCTTC.